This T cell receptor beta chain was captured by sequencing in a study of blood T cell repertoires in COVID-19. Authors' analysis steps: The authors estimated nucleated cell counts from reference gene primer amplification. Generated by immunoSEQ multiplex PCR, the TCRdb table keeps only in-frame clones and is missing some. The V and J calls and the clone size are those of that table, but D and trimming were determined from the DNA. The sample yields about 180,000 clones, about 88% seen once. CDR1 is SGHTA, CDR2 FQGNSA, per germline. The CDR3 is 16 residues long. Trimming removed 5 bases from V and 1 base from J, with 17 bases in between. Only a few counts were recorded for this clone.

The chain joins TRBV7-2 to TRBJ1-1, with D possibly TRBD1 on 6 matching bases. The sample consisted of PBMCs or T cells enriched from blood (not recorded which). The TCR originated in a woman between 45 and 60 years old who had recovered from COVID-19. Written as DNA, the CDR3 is TGTGCCAGCAGCCCCAGTGGGGGCCCCCCGAACACTGAAGCTTTCTTT. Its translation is CASSPSGGPPNTEAFF.